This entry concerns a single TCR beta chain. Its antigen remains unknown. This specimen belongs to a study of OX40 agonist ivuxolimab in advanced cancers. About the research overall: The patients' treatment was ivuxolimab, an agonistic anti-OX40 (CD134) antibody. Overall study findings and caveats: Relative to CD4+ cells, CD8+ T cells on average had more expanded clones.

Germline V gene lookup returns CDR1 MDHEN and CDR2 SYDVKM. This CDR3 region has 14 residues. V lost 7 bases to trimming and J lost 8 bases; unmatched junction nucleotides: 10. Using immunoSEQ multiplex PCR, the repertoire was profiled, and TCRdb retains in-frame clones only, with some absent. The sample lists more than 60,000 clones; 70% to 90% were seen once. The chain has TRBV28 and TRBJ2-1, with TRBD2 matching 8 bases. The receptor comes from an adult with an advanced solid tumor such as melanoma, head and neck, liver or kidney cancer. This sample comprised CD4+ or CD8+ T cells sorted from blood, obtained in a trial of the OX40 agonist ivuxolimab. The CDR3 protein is CASTTSGRIDEQFF. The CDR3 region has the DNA TGTGCCAGCACCACCAGCGGGAGAATAGATGAGCAGTTCTTC.